These T cell receptor beta chains were read from a single sample in a study of human T cells and chemical hapten exposure. One entry per CDR3 protein results from TCRdb running MiXCR on the RACE reads. The sample consists of around 360,000 distinct CDR3 sequences, about 6% of them appearing once. The source was whole blood, collected in connection with sensitization to the hapten diphenylcyclopropenone (DPC). The receptors stem from a woman aged 18-29 years with alopecia areata. Some clones in this sample may be carry-over from other donors' samples. Both conserved end residues are part of each CDR3. The D gene is left open where the match is weak. Clone sizes are given selectively: once, few, many, or a class where the clone is expanded.

clone_size | j_call | v_call | d_call | cdr3_nt | cdr3_aa
NA | TRBJ1-4 | TRBV6-2/TRBV6-3 | TRBD1 | TGTGCCAGCAAACGACAGGGGACTAATGAAAAACTGTTTTTT | CASKRQGTNEKLFF
many | TRBJ1-1 | TRBV12-3/TRBV12-4 | NA | TGTGCCAGCAGACTCGCGGACGGTGAAGCTTTCTTT | CASRLADGEAFF
many | TRBJ1-1 | TRBV6-5 | TRBD1 | TGTGCCAGCAGTTACTTTTATGGACAGGGAATCGAAGCTTTCTTT | CASSYFYGQGIEAFF
many | TRBJ1-5 | TRBV27 | NA | TGTGCCAGCAGTTTTTCTCAGAATCAGCCCCAGCATTTT | CASSFSQNQPQHF
NA | TRBJ2-2 | TRBV20-1 | TRBD1 | TGCAGTGCTAGAATCCAGGGACAGGGAGCGCTGGTCTCCGGGGAGCTGTTTTTT | CSARIQGQGALVSGELFF
many | TRBJ1-6 | TRBV20-1 | NA | TGCAGTGCGACAGATTATTCACCCCTCCACTTT | CSATDYSPLHF
many | TRBJ2-1 | TRBV7-8 | NA | TGTGCCAGCAGCCCATTGCCGCGGGGATCCTACAATGAGCAGTTCTTC | CASSPLPRGSYNEQFF
many | TRBJ2-7 | TRBV29-1 | TRBD1 | TGCAGCGTGATAACAGGGGTCGCCTCCTACGAGCAGTACTTC | CSVITGVASYEQYF
many | TRBJ2-1 | TRBV29-1 | TRBD1 | TGCAGCGCGGATGACAGGGGGGATGAGCAGTTCTTC | CSADDRGDEQFF
many | TRBJ1-1 | TRBV6-5 | TRBD1 | TGTGCCAGCAGTGCCGCAGCGGGACAGGGACTGACTGAAGCTTTCTTT | CASSAAAGQGLTEAFF
few | TRBJ1-5 | TRBV2 | NA | TGTGCCAGCAGCCAGACAGGCTCCAATCAGCCCCAGCATTTT | CASSQTGSNQPQHF
NA | TRBJ2-2 | TRBV20-1 | NA | TGCAGTGCCATAAAGTCAGGGGACGGGGAGCTGTTTTTT | CSAIKSGDGELFF
NA | TRBJ2-3 | TRBV11-3 | TRBD1 | TGTGCCAGCAGCTTGGACGGGACAGGGAGCACAGATACGCAGTATTTT | CASSLDGTGSTDTQYF
few | TRBJ2-1 | TRBV18 | NA | TGTGCCAGCTCACCAAACCCGGTCCCCGAGCAGTTCTTC | CASSPNPVPEQFF
few | TRBJ2-1 | TRBV7-9 | TRBD2 | TGTGCCAGCAGCCGTAGCGGGGGGCCTTACAATGAGCAGTTCTTC | CASSRSGGPYNEQFF